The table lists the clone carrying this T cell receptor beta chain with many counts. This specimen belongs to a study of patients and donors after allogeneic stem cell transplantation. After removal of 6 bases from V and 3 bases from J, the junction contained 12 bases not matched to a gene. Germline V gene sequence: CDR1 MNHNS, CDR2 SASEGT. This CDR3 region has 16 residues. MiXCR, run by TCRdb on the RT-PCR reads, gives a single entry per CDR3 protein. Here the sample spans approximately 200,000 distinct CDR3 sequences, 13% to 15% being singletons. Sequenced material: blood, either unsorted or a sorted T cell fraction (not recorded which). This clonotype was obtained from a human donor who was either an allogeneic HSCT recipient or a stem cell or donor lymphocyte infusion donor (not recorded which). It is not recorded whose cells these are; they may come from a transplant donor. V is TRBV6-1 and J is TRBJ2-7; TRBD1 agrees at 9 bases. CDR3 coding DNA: TGTGCCAGCAGCACCCATGGGACAGGGATTAGCTACGAGCAGTACTTC. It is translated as CASSTHGTGISYEQYF.